The next 27 T cell receptor beta chains were all read from a single sample in a study of T cell clones after liver transplantation. This table comes from immunoSEQ multiplex PCR, and its TCRdb copy is limited to in-frame clones, with some not included. The table shows about 72,000 clones, with over 85% occurring only once. The input for sequencing was CD4+ T cells from blood, taken before liver transplant. The receptor source for this set is a human donor who received a liver transplant.

CDR3 in DNA: TGTGCCAGCAGCTCCACCCGACAGGACCCCAATAATGAAAAACTGTTTTTT. Its protein product is CASSSTRQDPNNEKLFF. The rearrangement joins TRBV7-9 to TRBJ1-4; perhaps TRBD1 as D (6 bases). Trimming cost V 4 bases and J 4 bases, with 19 bases left between them. The germline V gene has CDR1 SEHNR and CDR2 FQNEAQ (reference sequence). The length of the CDR3 is 17 residues.

The CDR3 nucleotides read TGCGCCAGCAGCCAAGACGACCAACTAGCGGGAGACCCCTACGAGCAGTACTTC. It specifies CASSQDDQLAGDPYEQYF. V usage is TRBV4-1 and J usage is TRBJ2-7; 11 bases are shared with TRBD2. Trimming at V came to 0 bases and at J to 2 bases, leaving 9 bases not matched to a gene. CDR3 length equals 18 residues. Germline CDR1 reads MGHRA; CDR2 reads YSYEKL.

J is TRBJ1-1 and V is TRBV5-5; D is possibly TRBD1 (5 bases). This CDR3 has 15 residues. Germline lookup yields CDR1 SGHKS and CDR2 YYEKEE (reference sequence). V lost 1 base, J lost 6 bases, and 16 bases lay in between. CDR3: CASSLPGGGFAEAFF. The CDR3 bases are TGTGCCAGCAGCTTGCCCGGGGGTGGATTCGCTGAAGCTTTCTTT.

The V call is TRBV2, the J call TRBJ2-4; 8 nucleotides align to TRBD1. The V segment lost 5 bases and the J segment 2 bases; nucleotides outside the gene matches: 8. The CDR3 totals 16 residues. Germline-derived CDR1 and CDR2 are SNHLY and FYNNEI. Here the CDR3 reads CASSYGTGRPKNIQYF. The CDR3 DNA reads TGTGCCAGCAGTTACGGGACAGGACGGCCCAAAAACATTCAGTACTTC.

This sequence joins TRBV11-2 and TRBJ1-1; D perhaps matches TRBD1 (6 bases). Trimming pared 1 base from V and 4 bases from J, leaving 7 bases between. The CDR3 sequence is 13 residues long. CDR1 and CDR2 (germline): SGHAT, FQNNGV. CDR3 region: CASSLAGVTEAFF. The CDR3 coding sequence is TGTGCCAGCAGCTTAGCAGGGGTCACTGAAGCTTTCTTT.

V usage is TRBV27 and J usage is TRBJ2-7; TRBD2 aligns across 8 bases. CDR1 and CDR2 from the germline V gene are MNHEY and SMNVEV (reference sequence). CDR3 length: 16 amino acids. After removal of 5 bases from V and 4 bases from J, the junction contained 13 bases not matched to a gene. The CDR3 sequence: CASSTRLGGVLYEQYF. In DNA, the CDR3 is TGTGCCAGCAGTACCCGCCTCGGGGGGGTCTTATACGAGCAGTACTTC.

This clone has ten or more counts. J is TRBJ2-2 and V is TRBV14; no clear D. V was pared by 0 bases and J by 4 bases, with 6 bases between. CDR1 is SGHDN, CDR2 FVKESK, per germline. CDR3 length equals 14 residues. CDR3 residues: CASSQEDFTGELFF. CDR3 DNA sequence: TGTGCCAGCAGCCAAGAGGATTTCACCGGGGAGCTGTTTTTT.

The chain links TRBV7-9 to TRBJ2-2; TRBD2 matches at 11 bases. The junction had 10 bases not matched to a gene; V was cut back by 4 bases and J by 6 bases. This CDR3 has 17 amino acids. Germline loops: CDR1 SEHNR, CDR2 FQNEAQ (reference sequence). This CDR3 is CASSWWLAGGLPGELFF. The CDR3 DNA reads as TGTGCCAGCAGCTGGTGGCTAGCGGGAGGATTGCCCGGGGAGCTGTTTTTT.

The chain joins TRBV5-4 to TRBJ2-1; D remains unclear. CDR3 length: 13 amino acids. Trimming stripped 4 bases from V and 5 bases from J, with 10 bases between. Germline V gene lookup returns CDR1 SGHNT and CDR2 YYREEE (reference sequence). CDR3 DNA: TGTGCCAGCAGCCCCCGGCCCAACAATGAGCAGTTCTTC. Its protein product is CASSPRPNNEQFF.

This sequence joins TRBV11-1 and TRBJ2-3; no clear D. The CDR3 has 11 residues. V lost 2 bases and J 6 bases, leaving 3 bases between the germline ends. Per germline, CDR1 SGHAT and CDR2 FQDESV (reference sequence). CDR3 in amino acids: CASSLLDTQYF. In DNA, the CDR3 is TGTGCCAGCAGCTTACTGGATACGCAGTATTTT.

This clone was observed once. This sequence joins TRBV5-5 and TRBJ2-3, with D possibly being TRBD1 (6 bases). Germline V gives CDR1 SGHKS, CDR2 YYEKEE (reference sequence). CDR3 length: 15 amino acids. The germline V and J ends were trimmed by 7 bases and 2 bases, with 17 bases remaining between them. The CDR3 sequence: CASRPKDRTTDTQYF. DNA for the CDR3: TGTGCCAGCCGTCCGAAGGACAGAACCACAGATACGCAGTATTTT.

The rearrangement links TRBV5-4 to TRBJ2-7; tentatively, D is TRBD1 or TRBD2 (5 bases each). The CDR3 is 13 amino acids. Germline V gene sequence: CDR1 SGHNT, CDR2 YYREEE (reference sequence). V was trimmed by 4 bases and J by 5 bases, leaving 13 bases between them. The CDR3 DNA follows: TGTGCCAGCAGCACCGGGGCTTTGGACGAGCAGTACTTC. It specifies CASSTGALDEQYF. Variable domain in full (rest from reference TRBV5-4 and TRBJ2-7): ETGVTQSPTHLIKTRGQQVTLRCSSQSGHNTVSWYQQALGQGPQFIFQYYREEENGRGNFPPRFSGLQFPNYSSELNVNALELDDSALYLCASSTGALDEQYFGPGTRLTVT.

The rearrangement uses TRBV5-1 and TRBJ2-2; D is perhaps TRBD1 (6 bases). Trimming stripped 4 bases from V and 4 bases from J, with 11 bases between. From germline, CDR1 is SGHRS and CDR2 YFSETQ. This CDR3 is built from 14 residues. The CDR3 nucleotides are TGCGCCAGCAGCCCGGGACATCCCACCGGGGAGCTGTTTTTT. Translating gives CASSPGHPTGELFF.

The chain carries TRBV11-2 and TRBJ2-3; D is unclear. V lost 4 bases and J lost 1, with 12 bases in between. Germline CDR1 is SGHAT and CDR2 is FQNNGV. This CDR3 spans 15 amino acids. The CDR3 DNA reads TGTGCCAGCAGCTCGGACGGGCGAGGCACAGATACGCAGTATTTT. Translation: CASSSDGRGTDTQYF.

The chain carries TRBV6-4 and TRBJ1-2; 10 bases are shared with TRBD1. This CDR3 region has 13 residues. The junction had 6 bases not matched to a gene; V was cut back by 6 bases and J by 8 bases. CDR1 and CDR2 (germline): MRHNA, SNTAGT. The CDR3 region has the DNA TGTGCCAGCAGGAACGGACAGGGGGAAGGCTACACCTTC. Residues: CASRNGQGEGYTF.

This sequence joins TRBV6-1 and TRBJ2-3, with 12 bases lining up with TRBD2. Germline V gives CDR1 MNHNS, CDR2 SASEGT. This CDR3 spans 18 amino acids. V lost 4 bases and J lost 3; bases outside the gene matches: 11. The CDR3 DNA is TGTGCCAGCAGTGGTCGTTCGGGACTAGCGGGTAAAACAGATACGCAGTATTTT. Protein: CASSGRSGLAGKTDTQYF.

This clone has a handful of counts. The chain has TRBV28 and TRBJ1-5; D unresolved. V was clipped by 5 bases and J by 4 bases, with 6 bases between them. CDR1 is MDHEN, CDR2 SYDVKM, per germline. This CDR3 is built from 12 residues. DNA of the CDR3: TGTGCCAGCAGTGAGGGAAATCAGCCCCAGCATTTT. Translating it yields CASSEGNQPQHF.

As DNA, the CDR3 is TGCAGTGCTGAGAAGGGCACGCAGTATTTT. Protein sequence: CSAEKGTQYF. The chain employs TRBV20-1 and TRBJ2-3; D is uncertain. The CDR3 has 10 residues. Germline lookup yields CDR1 DFQATT and CDR2 SNEGSKA (reference sequence). Trimming stripped 5 bases from V and 9 bases from J, with 9 bases between.

This clone has just a few counts. The V call is TRBV7-8, the J call TRBJ1-2; D is unresolved. V lost 1 base and J lost 1, with 1 base in between. Germline CDR1 and CDR2: SGHVS and FQNEAQ. The CDR3 covers 12 residues. In DNA, the CDR3 is TGTGCCAGCAGCTTAGTTAACTATGGCTACACCTTC. Its translation is CASSLVNYGYTF.

The chain carries TRBV7-8 and TRBJ1-2; TRBD1 aligns across 8 bases. The CDR3 consists of 13 residues. V lost 7 bases to trimming and J lost 4 bases; unmatched junction nucleotides: 5. Per germline, CDR1 SGHVS and CDR2 FQNEAQ. The CDR3 is CASTMGQAYGYTF. The CDR3 DNA sequence: TGTGCCAGCACCATGGGACAGGCCTATGGCTACACCTTC.

V is TRBV11-3 and J is TRBJ2-5; D unclear. The CDR3 totals 12 residues. CDR1 and CDR2 (germline): SGHNT, YENEEA. Trimming shortened V by 0 bases and J by 5 bases, and 4 bases separated the two germline ends. The CDR3 DNA sequence: TGTGCCAGCAGCTTAGACGTGGAGACCCAGTACTTC. Translating it yields CASSLDVETQYF.

This clone was counted between two and nine times. The chain couples TRBV11-3 to TRBJ1-3, with no clear D. The CDR3 sequence is 13 residues long. Germline V gene lookup returns CDR1 SGHNT and CDR2 YENEEA. The ends were cut back, 2 bases at V and 4 bases at J, with 6 bases in the middle. CDR3 sequence reads: CASSLFIGNTIYF. The CDR3 region has the DNA TGTGCCAGCAGCTTATTTATCGGAAACACCATATATTTT.

The rearrangement joins TRBV4-3 to TRBJ2-7, with D possibly TRBD2 on 6 matching bases. Trimming took off 0 bases at V and 4 bases at J, with 16 bases between the two ends. Germline lookup yields CDR1 LGHNA and CDR2 YSLEER. The CDR3 consists of 16 residues. The CDR3 DNA is TGCGCCAGCAGCCAAGATCATGGGACTGCACCATACGAGCAGTACTTC. The encoded protein is CASSQDHGTAPYEQYF.

The chain employs TRBV6-5 and TRBJ2-7, with a weak D call TRBD1 (5 bases). CDR1 is MNHEY and CDR2 is SVGAGI in the germline V gene. V was clipped by 5 bases and J by 4 bases, with 9 bases between them. The CDR3 contains 12 residues. Here the CDR3 DNA reads TGTGCCAGCAGTGATCAGGGTTACGAGCAGTACTTC. Protein sequence: CASSDQGYEQYF.

This chain connects TRBV5-1 to TRBJ2-7; 9 bases align to TRBD1. This CDR3 spans 14 amino acids. Germline V gene lookup returns CDR1 SGHRS and CDR2 YFSETQ. Germline trimming cut 2 bases from V and 6 bases from J; bases unmatched to any gene: 6. The CDR3 DNA is TGCGCCAGCAGCTTCGGACAGGGGAGTCGCGAGCAGTACTTC. Translated, it gives CASSFGQGSREQYF.

This chain uses TRBV27 with TRBJ2-1; the match to TRBD2 covers 8 bases. CDR1 and CDR2 (germline): MNHEY, SMNVEV (reference sequence). The CDR3 runs 14 residues. Trimming removed 6 bases from V and 6 bases from J; junction bases left unmatched: 7. For the CDR3, the DNA is TGTGCCAGCAGGACGGGAGGGCCAAGCAATGAGCAGTTCTTC. This gives the protein CASRTGGPSNEQFF.

This chain connects TRBV7-9 to TRBJ2-1; D tentatively reads TRBD1 or TRBD2 (5 bases each). V lost 1 base and J lost 4, with 23 bases in between. The CDR3 runs to 19 residues. The germline CDR1 and CDR2 sequences are SEHNR and FQNEAQ (reference sequence). This chain's CDR3 is CASSLVGDSGRGSYNEQFF. Here the CDR3 DNA reads TGTGCCAGCAGCTTAGTGGGGGATTCGGGGAGAGGGTCGTACAATGAGCAGTTCTTC.